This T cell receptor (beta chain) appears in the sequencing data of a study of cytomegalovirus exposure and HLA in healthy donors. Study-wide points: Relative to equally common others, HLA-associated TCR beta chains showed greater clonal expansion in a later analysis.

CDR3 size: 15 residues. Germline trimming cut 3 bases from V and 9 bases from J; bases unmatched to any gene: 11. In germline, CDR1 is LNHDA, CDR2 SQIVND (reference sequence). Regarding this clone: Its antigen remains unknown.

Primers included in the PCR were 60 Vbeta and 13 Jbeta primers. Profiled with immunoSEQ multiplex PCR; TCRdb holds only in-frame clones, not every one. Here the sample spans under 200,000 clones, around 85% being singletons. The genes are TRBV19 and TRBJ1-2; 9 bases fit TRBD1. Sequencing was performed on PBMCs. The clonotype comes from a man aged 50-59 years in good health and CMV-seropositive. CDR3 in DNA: TGTGCCAGTAGTATCGGGGGACAGGGAGTTCGGAGCTACACCTTC. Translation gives CASSIGGQGVRSYTF.